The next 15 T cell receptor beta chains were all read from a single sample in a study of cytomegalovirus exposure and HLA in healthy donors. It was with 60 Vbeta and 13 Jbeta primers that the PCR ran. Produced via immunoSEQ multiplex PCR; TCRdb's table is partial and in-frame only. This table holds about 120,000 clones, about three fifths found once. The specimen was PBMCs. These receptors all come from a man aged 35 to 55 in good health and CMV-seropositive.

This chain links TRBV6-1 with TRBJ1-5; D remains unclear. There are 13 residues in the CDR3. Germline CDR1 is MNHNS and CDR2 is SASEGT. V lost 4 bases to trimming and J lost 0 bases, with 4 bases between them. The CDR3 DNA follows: TGTGCCAGCAGTGTATATAGCAATCAGCCCCAGCATTTT. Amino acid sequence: CASSVYSNQPQHF.

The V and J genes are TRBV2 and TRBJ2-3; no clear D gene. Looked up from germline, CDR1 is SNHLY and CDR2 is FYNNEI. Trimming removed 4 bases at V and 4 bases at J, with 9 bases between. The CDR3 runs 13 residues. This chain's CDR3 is CASSANQADTQYF. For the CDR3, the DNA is TGTGCCAGCAGTGCCAACCAGGCAGATACGCAGTATTTT.

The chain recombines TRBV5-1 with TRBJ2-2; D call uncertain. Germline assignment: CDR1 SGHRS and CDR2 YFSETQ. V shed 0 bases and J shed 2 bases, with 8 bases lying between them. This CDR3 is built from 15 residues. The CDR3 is CASSLVGLNTGELFF. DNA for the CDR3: TGCGCCAGCAGCTTGGTGGGCTTAAACACCGGGGAGCTGTTTTTT.

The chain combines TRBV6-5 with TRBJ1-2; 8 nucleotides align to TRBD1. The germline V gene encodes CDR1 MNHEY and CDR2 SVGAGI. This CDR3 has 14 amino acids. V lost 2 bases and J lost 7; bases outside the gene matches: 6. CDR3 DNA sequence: TGTGCCAGCAGTTACGACGGACAGGGAGGTGGCTACACCTTC. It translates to CASSYDGQGGGYTF.

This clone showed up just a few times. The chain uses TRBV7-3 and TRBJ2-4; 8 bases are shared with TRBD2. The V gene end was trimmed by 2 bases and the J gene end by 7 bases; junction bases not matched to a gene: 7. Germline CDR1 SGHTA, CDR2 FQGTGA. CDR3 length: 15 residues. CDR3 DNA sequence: TGTGCCAGCAGCTTACTGGCGGGCGGGGGGAACATTCAGTACTTC. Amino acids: CASSLLAGGGNIQYF.

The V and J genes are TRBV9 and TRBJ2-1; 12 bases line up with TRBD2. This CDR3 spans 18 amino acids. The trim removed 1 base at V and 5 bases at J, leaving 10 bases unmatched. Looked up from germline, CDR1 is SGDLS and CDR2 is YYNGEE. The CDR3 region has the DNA TGTGCCAGCAGCGTACTAGCGGGAGGGCCTTGGGGGCACAATGAGCAGTTCTTC. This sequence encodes CASSVLAGGPWGHNEQFF.

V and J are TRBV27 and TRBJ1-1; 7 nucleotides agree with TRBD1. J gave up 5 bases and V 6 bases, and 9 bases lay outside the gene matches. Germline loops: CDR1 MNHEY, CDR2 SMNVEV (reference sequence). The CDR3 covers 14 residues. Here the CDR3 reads CASRFLDRATEAFF. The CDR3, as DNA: TGTGCCAGCAGATTCCTAGACAGGGCTACTGAAGCTTTCTTT.

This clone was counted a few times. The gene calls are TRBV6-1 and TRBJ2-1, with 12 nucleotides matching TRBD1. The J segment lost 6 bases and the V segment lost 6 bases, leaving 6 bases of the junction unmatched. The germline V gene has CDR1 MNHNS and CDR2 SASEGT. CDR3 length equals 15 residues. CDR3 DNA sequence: TGTGCCAGCAGCTCCGGGACAGGGGGCTTCAATGAGCAGTTCTTC. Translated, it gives CASSSGTGGFNEQFF.

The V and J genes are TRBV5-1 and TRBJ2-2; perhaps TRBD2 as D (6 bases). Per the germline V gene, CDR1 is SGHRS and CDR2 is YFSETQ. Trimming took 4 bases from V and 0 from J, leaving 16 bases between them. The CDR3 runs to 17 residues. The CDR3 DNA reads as TGCGCCAGCAGCCCGCAATCGGGACTGCCGAACACCGGGGAGCTGTTTTTT. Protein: CASSPQSGLPNTGELFF.

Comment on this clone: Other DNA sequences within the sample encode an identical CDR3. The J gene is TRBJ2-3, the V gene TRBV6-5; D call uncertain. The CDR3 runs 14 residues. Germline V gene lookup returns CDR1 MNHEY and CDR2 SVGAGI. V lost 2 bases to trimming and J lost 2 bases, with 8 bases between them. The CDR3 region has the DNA TGTGCCAGCAGTTACCGCGCTTCCACAGATACGCAGTATTTT. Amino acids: CASSYRASTDTQYF.

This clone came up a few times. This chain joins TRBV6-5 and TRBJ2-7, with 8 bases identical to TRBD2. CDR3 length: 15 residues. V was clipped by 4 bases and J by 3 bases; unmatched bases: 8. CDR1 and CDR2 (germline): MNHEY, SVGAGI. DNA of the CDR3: TGTGCCAGCAGTTCCCTAGCGGGTATCCTCTACGAGCAGTACTTC. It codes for CASSSLAGILYEQYF.

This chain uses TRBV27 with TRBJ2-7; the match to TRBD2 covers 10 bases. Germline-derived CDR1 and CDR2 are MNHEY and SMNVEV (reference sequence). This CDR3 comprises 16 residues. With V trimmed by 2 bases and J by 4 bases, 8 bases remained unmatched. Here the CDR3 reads CASSLREGLAFYEQYF. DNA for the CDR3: TGTGCCAGCAGTTTAAGAGAGGGACTAGCGTTTTACGAGCAGTACTTC.

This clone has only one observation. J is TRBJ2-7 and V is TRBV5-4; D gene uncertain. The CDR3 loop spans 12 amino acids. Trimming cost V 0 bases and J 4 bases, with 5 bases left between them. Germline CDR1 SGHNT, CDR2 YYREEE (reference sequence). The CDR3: CASSLDKYEQYF. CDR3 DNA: TGTGCCAGCAGCTTGGACAAATACGAGCAGTACTTC.

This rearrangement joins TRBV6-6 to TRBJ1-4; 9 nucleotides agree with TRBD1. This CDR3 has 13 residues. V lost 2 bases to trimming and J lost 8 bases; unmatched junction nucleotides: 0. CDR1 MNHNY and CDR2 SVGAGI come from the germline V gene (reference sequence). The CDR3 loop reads CASSYGTGEKLFF. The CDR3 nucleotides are TGTGCCAGCAGTTACGGGACAGGGGAAAAACTGTTTTTT.

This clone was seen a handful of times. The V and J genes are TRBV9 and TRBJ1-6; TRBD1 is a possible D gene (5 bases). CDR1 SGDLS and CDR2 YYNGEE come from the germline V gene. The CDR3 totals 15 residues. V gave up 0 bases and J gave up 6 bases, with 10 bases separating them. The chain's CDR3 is CASSVVGQGNSPLHF. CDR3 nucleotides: TGTGCCAGCAGCGTAGTAGGGCAGGGTAATTCACCCCTCCACTTT.